Below, one T cell receptor (beta chain) is given with its context. This clone appeared once. Its antigen is unknown. Qualities for individual bases were not recorded, and no much larger clone is one base off. From its cysteine to its phenylalanine, the CDR3 spans 15 amino acids. Only CDR3 DNA remains: 45 bases, in frame from the first base. The germline V gene supplies CDR1 SNHLY and CDR2 FYNNEI. V and J lose 4 bases and 2 bases, and a span of 11 bases separates them. The label giving this sample's time point can be read as: week 47, end of study. Every vaccine dose consisted of 300 ug of a 20-mer mutant IDH1 peptide in Montanide, administered subcutaneously together with topical imiquimod. Eight vaccinations were administered to patients in weeks 1, 3, 5, 7, 11, 15, 19 and 23, corresponding to visits V03 through V10. All donors had newly diagnosed IDH1-mutant astrocytomas of WHO grade 3 or 4 that showed loss of nuclear ATRX. The samples were drawn from NOA16, a multicentre, single-arm, open-label phase I trial in Germany that tested a mutant IDH1 peptide vaccine in humans for the first time. Genomic DNA for TCRB sequencing was extracted from EDTA blood using the DNeasy Blood and Tissue Kit.

The sample originates from a study of a mutant IDH1 vaccine in newly diagnosed glioma (dated by TCRdb to the early 2020s). In terms of the full investigation: In the chemotherapy-containing groups, vaccination started alongside temozolomide cycles, whereas in patients who had radiotherapy alone it started 4-6 weeks after radiotherapy. Of the 32 patients who were treated, around 62% were male and roughly 38% were female, and the mean age was around 40 years. Prior to enrollment, standard therapy consisting of radiotherapy alone, temozolomide alone, or radiochemotherapy with temozolomide had been administered to patients, with the combination being received by most patients. The week-35 safety follow-up took place at visit V12, and the week-47 end of study took place at visit V13. For exploratory analyses, longitudinal TCRB deep sequencing was carried out in around 24 treated patients wherever samples were available. Six visits were used for peripheral blood collection: V03 (baseline), V05, V07, V10, V12 and V13.

Study-wide conclusions, independent of this receptor: It was noted by the authors that analyses of patient blood samples could not be reproduced owing to sample limitations. Vaccine-induced immune responses across multiple MHC alleles were detected in approximately 94% of patients. Pseudoprogression appeared unrelated to alterations in the top peripheral T cell clonotypes detected by TCRB sequencing. PBMC samples for TCRB deep sequencing were selected based on availability.

The library was generated by the immunoSEQ multiplex PCR assay. The hsTCRB Kit was used according to the manufacturer's protocol to amplify rearranged TCR beta chain sequences. TCRB libraries were sequenced on an Illumina MiSeq. Per the source publication's procedure: The kit vendor's proprietary platform handled demultiplexing, trimming and gene mapping. TCRdb's version of the immuneACCESS table is confined to in-frame rearrangements and falls short of the full clone set. An unresolved V gene accounts for under half of the shortfall where checked; the remainder is of unknown origin. The V and J calls and clone size are taken from that table; D and trimming were inferred from the DNA. The sample profile shows 30,000 to 35,000 clones; around nine tenths of them were found once. The ten largest clones capture about 12% of the sample.

This receptor was obtained from a woman in her twenties or thirties with glioma. The V and J genes are TRBV2 and TRBJ2-2; TRBD2 might be the D gene, on 6 matching bases. Sample: PBMCs, taken from a glioma patient whose treatment included an IDH1 peptide vaccine. CDR3 protein: CASSVAGTNTGELFF. Read as DNA, the sequence is TGTGCCAGCAGTGTCGCGGGAACCAACACCGGGGAGCTGTTTTTT.